The subject of this entry is one T cell receptor beta chain. Distinct nucleotide sequences in the sample also encode this CDR3. TCRdb keeps only in-frame clones here, not all; method: immunoSEQ multiplex PCR. The table shows about 1,900,000 clones, with about 95% occurring only once. The data originate from a study of shared clonotypes between healthy human individuals. The naive CD8 fraction comprised CD45RO-negative cells positively selected for CCR7 and excluded terminally differentiated effector memory CD45RA+ cells. CDR1 and CDR2 (germline): SEHNR, FQNEAQ (reference sequence). Trimming removed 4 bases from V and 7 bases from J, with 8 bases in between. The length of the CDR3 is 12 residues.

V gene TRBV7-9 combines with J gene TRBJ1-5; a weak D match, TRBD1 (5 bases). Material: naive CD8+ T cells sorted from blood. The sequence derives from a man between 18 and 29 years old in good health. The CDR3 coding sequence is TGTGCCAGCAGCTCGGGGGGACAGCCCCAGCATTTT. Translation: CASSSGGQPQHF.